A selection of T cell receptor beta chains follows, all from one sample in a study of vaccination and CD4 T cells after COVID-19. Their specific antigens are unknown. TCRdb independently ran MiXCR on the PCR reads; one entry per CDR3 protein. The table shows about 14,000 distinct CDR3 sequences, with approximately 58% occurring only once. Sample: CD4+ T cells from blood, cultured in vitro. The receptor set was obtained from a human donor who had recovered from COVID-19. Each CDR3 is given with its conserved first and last residue. A D gene is named only where the DNA matches it firmly. Rows may omit the clone size; those that give it use once, few, many or a size class.

clone size,D gene,V gene,J gene,CDR3 protein,CDR3 DNA
NA,NA,TRBV2,TRBJ2-2,CASAPSPGGTDTGELFF,TGTGCCAGCGCACCGAGCCCGGGTGGGACGGACACCGGGGAGCTGTTTTTT
few,TRBD1,TRBV6-1,TRBJ1-5,CASSDDRAYRNQPQHF,TGTGCCAGCAGTGACGACAGGGCGTATAGAAATCAGCCCCAGCATTTT
once,NA,TRBV6-5,TRBJ2-3,CASSYRQGSITDTQYF,TGTGCCAGCAGTTACAGGCAGGGCTCTATAACAGATACGCAGTATTTT
few,NA,TRBV20-1,TRBJ1-6,CSAATGNSPLHF,TGCAGTGCCGCCACGGGAAATTCACCCCTCCACTTT
NA,NA,TRBV28,TRBJ1-4,CASSQREEELFF,TGTGCCAGCAGCCAAAGAGAGGAGGAACTGTTTTTT
few,TRBD2,TRBV5-4,TRBJ2-2,CASSWGLAGAGTGELFF,TGTGCCAGCAGCTGGGGGTTAGCGGGAGCTGGCACCGGGGAGCTGTTTTTT
NA,TRBD1,TRBV4-1,TRBJ2-1,CASSHRDRGNEQFF,TGCGCCAGCAGCCACCGAGACAGGGGCAATGAGCAGTTCTTC
medium-sized,NA,TRBV20-1,TRBJ1-5,CSGLTGVSNQPQHF,TGCAGTGGTTTGACAGGAGTCAGCAATCAGCCCCAGCATTTT
NA,NA,TRBV20-1,TRBJ1-6,CSARDRRAGVASYNSPLHF,TGCAGTGCTAGAGATAGGAGGGCAGGGGTTGCGTCCTATAATTCACCCCTCCACTTT
NA,TRBD1,TRBV20-1,TRBJ1-2,CSARPPGQGKHGYTF,TGCAGTGCTAGACCCCCTGGACAGGGAAAACATGGCTACACCTTC
NA,NA,TRBV19,TRBJ2-3,CATDEGWASTDTQYF,TGTGCCACCGATGAGGGCTGGGCTAGCACAGATACGCAGTATTTT
NA,NA,TRBV28,TRBJ1-3,CASSLFLGGNTIYF,TGTGCCAGCAGCCTATTTTTAGGCGGAAACACCATATATTTT
once,TRBD2,TRBV19,TRBJ2-2,CASSKGLPINTGELFF,TGTGCCAGTAGTAAGGGACTACCTATTAACACCGGGGAGCTGTTTTTT
NA,NA,TRBV30,TRBJ2-2,CAWSGGARSFGELFF,TGTGCCTGGAGTGGCGGGGCCCGGAGCTTCGGGGAGCTGTTTTTT
NA,NA,TRBV5-6,TRBJ2-6,CASSGPMGSGANVLTF,TGTGCCAGCAGCGGACCGATGGGCTCTGGGGCCAACGTCCTGACTTTC
large,TRBD1,TRBV6-5,TRBJ2-7,CASSYQGAWYEQYF,TGTGCCAGCAGTTACCAGGGGGCCTGGTACGAGCAGTACTTC
few,TRBD1,TRBV15,TRBJ1-5,CATSRDPWGQGWQPQHF,TGTGCCACCAGCAGAGATCCTTGGGGACAGGGTTGGCAGCCCCAGCATTTT
few,TRBD2,TRBV6-1,TRBJ2-2,CASSILAPGTGELFF,TGTGCCAGCAGCATACTAGCGCCGGGCACCGGGGAGCTGTTTTTT
NA,NA,TRBV21-1,TRBJ2-1,CASSKGNNEQFF,TGTGCCAGCAGCAAAGGTAACAATGAGCAGTTCTTC
NA,NA,TRBV27,TRBJ2-6,CASSFPRTSGANVLTF,TGTGCCAGCAGTTTTCCCAGGACATCTGGGGCCAACGTCCTGACTTTC
NA,NA,TRBV20-1,TRBJ1-5,CSASLSGEGQPQHF,TGCAGTGCTAGTTTGTCCGGGGAGGGCCAGCCCCAGCATTTT
NA,NA,TRBV12-3/TRBV12-4,TRBJ2-5,CASRKQGSQETQYF,TGTGCCAGCAGGAAACAGGGTTCCCAAGAGACCCAGTACTTC
NA,NA,TRBV28,TRBJ1-5,CASSLRGSHQPQHF,TGTGCCAGCAGTTTAAGGGGGAGTCATCAGCCCCAGCATTTT
NA,NA,TRBV20-1,TRBJ2-7,CSAPQLPKGLYEQYF,TGCAGTGCGCCTCAGCTTCCAAAGGGACTTTACGAGCAGTACTTC
NA,NA,TRBV19,TRBJ2-2,CASSIGNSNTGELFF,TGTGCCAGTAGTATAGGTAACAGTAACACCGGGGAGCTGTTTTTT
NA,NA,TRBV20-1,TRBJ1-5,CSARDLRSGQPQHF,TGCAGTGCTAGAGATCTGAGGAGTGGACAGCCCCAGCATTTT
NA,NA,TRBV6-1,TRBJ2-1,CASSEQGRGPYNEQFF,TGTGCCAGCAGTGAACAGGGCAGGGGCCCCTACAATGAGCAGTTCTTC
few,TRBD2,TRBV7-2,TRBJ2-5,CASSIAGVRQETQYF,TGTGCCAGCAGCATAGCGGGAGTCCGGCAAGAGACCCAGTACTTC
NA,NA,TRBV6-2/TRBV6-3,TRBJ2-1,CASSFSPIYNEQFF,TGTGCCAGCAGTTTTAGCCCCATATACAATGAGCAGTTCTTC
few,NA,TRBV20-1,TRBJ2-5,CSASRELPQETQYF,TGCAGTGCTAGCAGGGAGTTACCTCAAGAGACCCAGTACTTC
NA,NA,TRBV11-2,TRBJ2-3,CASSPRLLGTDTQYF,TGTGCCAGCAGCCCTAGGCTGCTTGGGACAGATACGCAGTATTTT
NA,NA,TRBV7-3,TRBJ2-5,CASSSAPRGSGETQYF,TGTGCCAGCAGCTCCGCCCCCCGAGGGAGTGGTGAGACCCAGTACTTC
once,NA,TRBV6-4,TRBJ2-3,CASSDGETTQYF,TGTGCCAGCAGTGACGGGGAAACAACGCAGTATTTT
NA,TRBD1,TRBV10-3,TRBJ1-1,CAIRPGQGNTEAFF,TGTGCCATCAGGCCGGGACAGGGGAACACTGAAGCTTTCTTT
once,TRBD1,TRBV18,TRBJ2-7,CASSHSGQDYEQYF,TGTGCCAGCTCACACTCGGGACAGGACTACGAGCAGTACTTC
NA,NA,TRBV6-2/TRBV6-3,TRBJ2-2,CASSYSGEVGELFF,TGTGCCAGCAGTTACTCGGGAGAGGTCGGGGAGCTGTTTTTT
NA,TRBD1,TRBV2,TRBJ1-5,CASSVDRNQPQHF,TGTGCCAGCAGTGTGGACAGGAATCAGCCCCAGCATTTT
few,NA,TRBV11-3,TRBJ2-3,CASSLAGGTDTQYF,TGTGCCAGCAGCTTAGCGGGTGGCACAGATACGCAGTATTTT
NA,TRBD1,TRBV6-1,TRBJ2-7,CASRPGQGLTYEQYF,TGTGCCAGTCGGCCGGGACAGGGGCTGACCTACGAGCAGTACTTC
NA,TRBD2,TRBV6-2/TRBV6-3,TRBJ2-3,CASRPLTSGSTDTQYF,TGTGCCAGCAGACCACTGACTAGCGGAAGCACAGATACGCAGTATTTT
NA,TRBD2,TRBV4-2,TRBJ2-3,CASSQGTSEETQYF,TGTGCCAGCAGCCAAGGTACTAGCGAAGAGACGCAGTATTTT
NA,TRBD1,TRBV5-8,TRBJ2-5,CASSPGGSAQETQYF,TGTGCCAGCAGCCCAGGGGGTTCCGCACAAGAGACCCAGTACTTC
NA,TRBD2,TRBV4-1,TRBJ2-7,CASSQEEYRGLAGGPHEQYF,TGCGCCAGCAGCCAAGAAGAGTACCGCGGACTAGCGGGAGGGCCCCACGAGCAGTACTTC
NA,TRBD1,TRBV6-1,TRBJ1-1,CASSRRGRGGNTEAFF,TGTGCCAGCAGCCGCAGGGGGAGGGGCGGAAACACTGAAGCTTTCTTT
NA,TRBD2,TRBV7-3,TRBJ2-7,CASSLTLAGGWAYEQYF,TGTGCCAGCAGCTTAACCCTAGCGGGAGGATGGGCCTACGAGCAGTACTTC
NA,NA,TRBV20-1,TRBJ1-4,CSATQHGRGREKLFF,TGCAGTGCTACCCAGCACGGCAGGGGAAGGGAAAAACTGTTTTTT
NA,TRBD1,TRBV6-2/TRBV6-3,TRBJ1-2,CASSYLGQGSYTF,TGTGCCAGCAGTTATCTCGGACAGGGTAGCTACACCTTC
NA,NA,TRBV7-8,TRBJ2-5,CASSNDRNLDETQYF,TGTGCCAGCAGCAATGACAGAAACTTAGACGAGACCCAGTACTTC
NA,NA,TRBV20-1,TRBJ2-5,CSANRAETQYF,TGCAGTGCTAATCGTGCAGAGACCCAGTACTTC
NA,NA,TRBV19,TRBJ1-5,CASSIGFVGNQPQHF,TGTGCCAGTAGTATAGGGTTTGTGGGGAATCAGCCCCAGCATTTT
few,NA,TRBV20-1,TRBJ2-1,CSARGLAYNEQFF,TGCAGTGCTAGAGGTCTGGCCTACAATGAGCAGTTCTTC
few,NA,TRBV6-2/TRBV6-3,TRBJ1-5,CASSFNSLLNQPQHF,TGTGCCAGCAGTTTTAACAGCCTCCTCAATCAGCCCCAGCATTTT
NA,NA,TRBV19,TRBJ2-7,CASSIRQSYEQYF,TGTGCCAGTAGTATACGGCAGAGCTACGAGCAGTACTTC